This T cell receptor beta chain was identified during a study of blood T cell repertoires in COVID-19. Across the whole study: The samples span acute and convalescent COVID-19 from the United States, Italy and Spain. In each case, the material was cDNA or gDNA derived from T cells, B-cell-depleted T cells, or PBMCs.

Original methodology: Nucleated cell number was recorded as an estimate derived from reference gene primer amplification. Sequencing used immunoSEQ multiplex PCR; TCRdb keeps in-frame clones, though not all of them. V and J calls plus clone size are reproduced from that table; the DNA served to infer D and trimming. The sample includes hundreds of thousands of clones, approximately 89% seen only once; the top ten take less than 3.5%. The CDR3 runs to 15 residues. Trimming removed 4 bases from V and 7 bases from J; junction bases left unmatched: 4. Germline V lookup: CDR1 SGHRS, CDR2 YFSETQ. The clonotype was recovered from a young woman who had recovered from COVID-19. V gene TRBV5-1 combines with J gene TRBJ2-2; 13 positions match TRBD2. Sequences were obtained from peripheral blood. CDR3 residues: CASSRGLAGVGELFF. The CDR3 nucleotides are TGCGCCAGCAGCCGAGGACTAGCGGGGGTCGGGGAGCTGTTTTTT.